This T cell receptor beta chain is drawn from a study of cytomegalovirus exposure and HLA in healthy donors (dated by TCRdb to between 2016 and 2019). Regarding the study in general: An earlier analysis of some 620 of the donors reported approximately 280 Gb of sequence data and 95 million to 130 million unique TCR beta sequences obtained from about 179 million T cells. Roughly 300 gigabases of sequencing data and tens of millions of unique TCR sequences were included in an early release covering about 700 HLA-typed donors. Donor age, sex, ethnicity and CMV serostatus were compiled together with the repertoire data. The study was designed to test whether signatures of past pathogen exposure could be identified by cataloging public T cell receptors. Genome-wide SNP genotypes for about 65% of the 666 donors were used in a later genetic analysis, which treated that subset as a discovery cohort. The genetic ancestry cluster associated with self-reported Caucasian donors included around 76% of the roughly 360 genotyped donors. An earlier analysis of nearly 600 of the donors applied high-throughput TCR beta sequencing to assess whether each TCR beta V gene segment acted as functional or pseudogenic. In addition to the first cohort of several hundred subjects, a separate validation cohort of 120 different subjects was used. The number of donors typed differed by locus, with about 629-630 for A, B, C, DRB1 and DQB1, more than 500 for DQA1, 606 for DPA1, and some 470 for DPB1. To study patterns of TCR occurrence, a later analysis re-analyzed previously published TCR beta repertoires from 666 donors and added high-resolution HLA genotyping. All discovery cohort repertoires had been generated using a single sequencing platform. Class I and class II HLA loci were covered by the typing at four-digit resolution. Among roughly 370 genotyped donors of the cohort, an average of 235,054 unique TCR beta nucleotide sequences were sequenced per donor, roughly a sixth of them non-productive. Using immunosequencing, the study profiled T cell repertoires from 640 or so subjects and related those repertoires to cytomegalovirus serostatus. The later analysis used no new phenotypic data to find candidate immune exposures, relying instead on TCR beta sequences and their occurrence across donors. Four or five DR-DQ haplotypes were handled as single units for association and clustering because linkage in the cohort was strong. High-throughput TCR immunosequencing, statistical association of individual TCRs with disease status, and machine learning were combined to predict cytomegalovirus infection status.

The cohort comprised more than 550 healthy bone marrow donors. At the time of sampling, every cohort member was nominally healthy, though immune exposures that went unrecorded were likely present. The donor tested CMV seronegative, placing the donor among the 350 to 400 seronegative members of the cohort. A peripheral blood sample was provided by each donor, and peripheral blood mononuclear cells were used for TCR beta sequencing. The Qiagen DNeasy Blood Extraction Kit was used to extract genomic DNA from the blood cell samples. Library preparation used the immunoSEQ multiplex PCR assay. The multiplex PCR relied on a mix of 60 forward primers for TCR Vbeta segments and 13 reverse primers for TCR Jbeta segments. The CDR3 region of rearranged TCR beta genes was amplified from genomic DNA by a multiplex PCR assay. Amplified TCR beta libraries were sequenced as 87-base-pair reads on the Illumina HiSeq System. The original pipeline was this. Across the 670 or so repertoires, a later analysis counted 75 million to 90 million unique TCR beta chains, around 11 million of which were shared by at least two donors. A nearest-neighbor algorithm error-corrected the raw reads and collapsed the reads into unique sequences, merging closely related sequences to remove PCR and sequencing errors. Alignment of CDR3 sequences to IMGT reference sequences was used to assign V, D and J gene segments. For a sequence to be retained, a match of at least six nucleotides was required to both a V gene segment and a J gene segment. A rearrangement was called productive if the CDR3 had no stop codons and remained in frame with V and J, and every other rearrangement was called non-productive. Following IMGT convention, CDR3 was defined as the stretch from the second conserved V-encoded cysteine up to the conserved J-encoded phenylalanine. The earlier analysis of 500 to 750 of the donors excluded any sequence lacking an unambiguous match to a single V gene segment. An earlier analysis of a few hundred of the donors called V segments functional above 56.7% productive rearrangements and segregating when the between-donor standard deviation exceeded 5%. A statistical classification framework was built for diagnosing cytomegalovirus status from the catalog of TCR beta chain sequences. In a later analysis, V and J genes were assigned by comparing TCR nucleotide sequences against IMGT/GENE-DB human TR gene sequences. The TCRdist pipeline was used in a later analysis to assign CDR3 sequences and most-parsimonious VDJ recombination scenarios. A later analysis defined each TCR beta chain by its CDR3 amino acid sequence plus V-gene family, and excluded reads lacking a unique V-gene family. As a way to deal with suspected cross-contamination and a sequencing artifact, a later analysis dropped hundreds of nucleotide sequences that were highly shared and had low generation probability. In a later analysis, a clonal expansion index for each public chain was calculated from normalized within-repertoire ranks of inferred template counts. Generation probabilities in a later analysis came from a VDJ recombination model fitted to out-of-frame rearrangements, and those results were checked against IGoR. A later analysis scored TCR-TCR, TCR-HLA and TCR-CMV co-occurrence with hypergeometric tests, applying a repertoire-size bias correction to TCR pairs. A later analysis estimated false discovery rates by permuting HLA or CMV assignments 20 times. In a later analysis, co-occurring TCRs were grouped using DBSCAN, with TCRdist sequence similarity added in when clustering inside HLA-allele-positive subsets. Repertoires with fewer than 30,000 or more than 120,000 public chains, plus five repertoires with anomalous nucleotide sharing, were excluded from co-occurrence clustering. Here the immuneACCESS table is served through TCRdb, limited to in-frame sequences with V and J called. Missing clones are a known gap in these copies; in checked studies unresolved V genes cover under half, and the rest lacks a known reason. D and trimming were read from the DNA, whereas the V and J calls and clone size are those reported in that table. The sample profile shows over 150,000 clones; over 60% of them were found once. Around 4.1% of the sample is held by the ten biggest clonotypes.

Comment on this clone: Its antigen specificity is not known. Base qualities are missing; no much larger clone stands one base away.

V and J are trimmed by 6 bases and 7 bases, and the gene matches miss 8 bases of the junction. Inclusive of the bounding cysteine and phenylalanine, the CDR3 is 13 residues long. Of the read, only the CDR3 DNA is kept; its 39 bases are in frame from base 1. As encoded in the germline V gene, CDR1 is MNHNS while CDR2 is SASEGT. What the research found in general, with its limitations: In a later analysis, several top co-occurrence clusters were reported to appear linked to parvovirus B19, influenza, CMV and Epstein-Barr virus. The authors suggested that the approach could potentially be extended to other disease states and immunological phenotypes. When HLA alleles, especially DR and DQ, strongly co-occurred, TCR associations were difficult to assign to individual alleles. A group of highly shared sequence variants was considered likely to be a technical artifact of the sequencing pipeline. In this cohort, only TCR beta chains were sequenced, and detectable features were limited by the absence of alpha or paired-chain data. An earlier analysis of approximately 590 of the donors showed that most TCR beta V segments appeared in productive rearrangements either about 87% or about 30% of the time, which broadly matched IMGT annotations. At a false discovery rate of 0.05, a later analysis linked 16,951 TCR beta sequences to specific HLA alleles. Because counts were too low, 15 to 20 rarely observed V segments, including chromosome 9 orphons, were excluded from the earlier analysis of 587 of the donors. In a later analysis, the rate of TCR association differed among HLA loci, with DRB1 alleles having the most associated TCRs and HLA-C alleles having the fewest. For the cohort, immune exposure information was limited to CMV serostatus. A further reported finding was that TCR beta sequences accurately predicted the HLA-A and HLA-B alleles for most subjects in the first cohort. While some public TCRs were present in many individuals, most TCR sequences turned up only very rarely across donors. The study listed 164 TCR beta chains as associated with cytomegalovirus. In a later analysis, HLA-associated TCR beta chains showed more clonal expansion and lower generation probabilities than non-associated chains that were equally common. Sequencing depth was assumed to be roughly uniform across donors in the presence/absence analyses, though that assumption may not hold. According to a later analysis, most CMV-associated TCR beta chains appeared to be HLA-restricted, and the HLA associations seemed to be driven largely by CMV exposure. A few of the identified cytomegalovirus-associated TCR beta chains were confirmed in vitro to be specific for cytomegalovirus antigens. The classifier was reported to diagnose cytomegalovirus status with high specificity and sensitivity in both the original and validation cohorts. Correlated functional status among segregating V segments might reflect linkage disequilibrium, but an unknown experimental factor could not be ruled out. In a later genetic analysis, a missense DCLRE1C variant was associated with V-gene and J-gene trimming of TCR beta chains, and the association was replicated in an independent cohort. Compared with the roughly 700-donor mean, donors in an Asian-associated ancestry cluster had fewer N-insertions in productive TCRs, according to a later genetic analysis. Because the 87-base-pair reads could not distinguish some IMGT-functional V segments, including TRBV6-2 and TRBV6-3, those segments were excluded. Because some donors lacked HLA typing at each locus, the association tests relied only on the typed subset.

The origin of this receptor is a woman between 40 and 50 years old in good health and CMV-seronegative. Material: PBMCs. The chain couples TRBV6-1 to TRBJ1-1, with 7 central nucleotides matching TRBD1. The sequenced DNA: TGTGCCAGCAGGACACCGGGACAGAATGAAGCTTTCTTT. The translation is CASRTPGQNEAFF.